This record concerns one T cell receptor (beta chain) sequence. This sample stems from a study of control samples from healthy donors and cancer patients. Using immunoSEQ multiplex PCR, the repertoire was profiled, and TCRdb retains in-frame clones only, with some absent. Seen here are about 97,000 clones, 75% to 90% observed once, and the top ten hold about 7.8%. The CDR3 is 17 residues long. CDR1 is SGHVS and CDR2 is FNYEAQ in the germline V gene. Trimming pared 1 base from V and 1 base from J, leaving 13 bases between. Sequencing was performed on blood. This sequence originates from a man aged 25-40 years in good health. This chain connects TRBV7-6 to TRBJ2-2, with D possibly TRBD1 on 5 matching bases. The CDR3 DNA is TGTGCCAGCAGCTTAGTAGGACCAGGGCTGAACACCGGGGAGCTGTTTTTT. It encodes CASSLVGPGLNTGELFF.